This record concerns one TCR beta chain sequence. The assay was immunoSEQ multiplex PCR, and TCRdb's table has in-frame clones only and misses some. Of about 270,000 clones listed, around nine tenths are singletons. The record originates from a study of blood T cell repertoires in COVID-19. Study background: COVID-19 samples, acute and convalescent, were from the United States, Italy and Spain. T cells, B-cell-depleted T cells, or PBMCs supplied cDNA or gDNA.

CDR3 length: 16 residues. The germline V and J ends were trimmed by 0 bases and 5 bases, with 13 bases remaining between them. CDR1 is MNHEY and CDR2 is SVGAGI in the germline V gene. Which cohort a participant joined came from the clinical history participants gave. The specimen was PBMCs or T cells enriched from blood (not recorded which). This clonotype originated in a woman aged 18-29 years who had recovered from COVID-19. The chain has TRBV6-5 and TRBJ1-4, with D maybe TRBD1 (5 bases). CDR3 loop: CASSYSLTAMNEKLFF. The DNA of the CDR3 is TGTGCCAGCAGTTACTCCCTGACAGCGATGAATGAAAAACTGTTTTTT.